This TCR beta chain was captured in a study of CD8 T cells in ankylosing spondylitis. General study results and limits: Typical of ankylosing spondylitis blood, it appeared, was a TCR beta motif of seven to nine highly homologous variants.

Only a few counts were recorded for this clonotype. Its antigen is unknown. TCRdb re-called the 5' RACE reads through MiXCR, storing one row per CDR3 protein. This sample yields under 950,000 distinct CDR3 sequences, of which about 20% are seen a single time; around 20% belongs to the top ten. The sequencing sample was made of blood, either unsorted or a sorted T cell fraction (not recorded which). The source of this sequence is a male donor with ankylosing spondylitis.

As DNA, the CDR3 is TGTGCCATCAGTGAGGCTAGCGGGAGTGATGAGCAGTTCTTC. As protein: CAISEASGSDEQFF. The V call is TRBV10-3, the J call TRBJ2-1; 10 nucleotides agree with TRBD2. Germline loops: CDR1 ENHRY, CDR2 SYGVKD. V lost 2 bases, J lost 8 bases, and 3 bases stayed unmatched. This CDR3 spans 14 amino acids.